The sample holds a few counts of the clone carrying this T cell receptor (beta chain). The target antigen is unknown. The sample belongs to a study of cytomegalovirus exposure and HLA in healthy donors. Study-level results: It was shown in a later analysis that HLA-associated TCR beta chains were more clonally expanded than other, equally common chains. Reports showed the classifier diagnosing cytomegalovirus status with high specificity and sensitivity.

There were likely unrecorded immune exposures, though donors were nominally healthy when sampled. Use of 60 Vbeta and 13 Jbeta primers characterized the PCR. Only in-frame clones appear in the TCRdb table, and some are missing; sequencing was by immunoSEQ multiplex PCR. The sample shows 100,000 to 150,000 clones, approximately 69% of them seen only once. The receptor was isolated from a man aged 40-55 years in good health and CMV-seropositive. Sequenced material: PBMCs.

The CDR3 region has the DNA TGTGCCAGCAGGTATCAGTCAAACACCGGGGAGCTGTTTTTT. This translates into CASRYQSNTGELFF. The V call is TRBV6-1, the J call TRBJ2-2; D gene ambiguous. The CDR3 length is 14 residues. Trimming removed 6 bases at V and 2 bases at J, with 10 bases between. CDR1 MNHNS and CDR2 SASEGT come from the germline V gene.